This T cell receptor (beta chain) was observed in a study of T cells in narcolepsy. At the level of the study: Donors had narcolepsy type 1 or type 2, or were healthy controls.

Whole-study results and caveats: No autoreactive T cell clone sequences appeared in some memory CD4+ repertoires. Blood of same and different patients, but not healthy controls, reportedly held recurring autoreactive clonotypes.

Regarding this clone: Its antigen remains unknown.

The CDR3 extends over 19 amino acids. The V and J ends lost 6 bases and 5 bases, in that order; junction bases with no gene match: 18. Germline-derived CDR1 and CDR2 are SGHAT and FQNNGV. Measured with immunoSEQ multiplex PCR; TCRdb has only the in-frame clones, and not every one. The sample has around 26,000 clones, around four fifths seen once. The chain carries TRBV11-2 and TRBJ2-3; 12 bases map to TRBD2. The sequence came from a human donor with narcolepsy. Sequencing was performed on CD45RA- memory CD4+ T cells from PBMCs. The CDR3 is CASRPTAAGLAGGVDTQYF. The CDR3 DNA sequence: TGTGCCAGCAGACCCACAGCTGCGGGGCTAGCGGGAGGGGTAGATACGCAGTATTTT. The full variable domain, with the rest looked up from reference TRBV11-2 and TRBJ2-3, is EAGVAQSPRYKIIEKRQSVAFWCNPISGHATLYWYQQILGQGPKLLIQFQNNGVVDDSQLPKDRFSAERLKGVDSTLKIQPAKLEDSAVYLCASRPTAAGLAGGVDTQYFGPGTRLTVL.